These 20 T cell receptor beta chains share one sample of origin, sequenced in a study of shared clonotypes between healthy human individuals. The method was immunoSEQ multiplex PCR; TCRdb's version includes in-frame clones alone and lacks a portion of them. The sample contains some 2,500,000 clones, under 95% of which appear only once. Sequencing was carried out using naive CD4+ T cells from PBMCs. The subset: CD45RA+ positively selected. The source of these receptors is a man aged 18 to 30 in good health. Some clones in this sample may be carry-over from other donors' samples.

The chain combines TRBV5-6 with TRBJ2-5; D unresolved. The V end was cut by 2 bases, the J end by 7 bases, with 12 bases between. Germline V gives CDR1 SGHDT, CDR2 YYEEEE. The CDR3 runs 13 residues. In nucleotides, the CDR3 is TGTGCCAGCAGCTTTTCGTCGGAAGGGACCCAGTACTTC. The encoded protein is CASSFSSEGTQYF. The full variable domain, completed using reference TRBV5-6 and TRBJ2-5, is DAGVTQSPTHLIKTRGQQVTLRCSPKSGHDTVSWYQQALGQGPQFIFQYYEEEERQRGNFPDRFSGHQFPNYSSELNVNALLLGDSALYLCASSFSSEGTQYFGPGTRLLVL.

The chain links TRBV10-3 to TRBJ2-7; D may match TRBD1 or TRBD2 (5 bases each). Germline CDR1 reads ENHRY; CDR2 reads SYGVKD. The V and J ends lost 10 bases and 3 bases respectively, with 16 bases between them. The CDR3 covers 13 residues. DNA of the CDR3: TGTGCCACAAGGCCCGGGGCGAACTACGAGCAGTACTTC. Translated: CATRPGANYEQYF.

CDR3 bases: TGCGCCAGCAGCTTGAGCCCGCCATCCCAAGACAATGAGCAGTTCTTC. This sequence encodes CASSLSPPSQDNEQFF. V gene TRBV5-1 combines with J gene TRBJ2-1, with D unclear. Germline-derived CDR1 and CDR2 are SGHRS and YFSETQ. V was trimmed by 1 base and J by 5 bases, leaving 16 bases between them. This CDR3 has 16 amino acids.

The chain carries TRBV27 and TRBJ2-4; 8 positions match TRBD1. The germline gives CDR1 MNHEY, CDR2 SMNVEV (reference sequence). J gave up 12 bases and V 8 bases, and 12 bases lay outside the gene matches. There are 13 residues in the CDR3. The CDR3 DNA reads TGTGCCAGCGGATCGACAGGGGCAGGTACTCAGTACTTC. Translated, it gives CASGSTGAGTQYF.

This clone was counted once. The chain is built from TRBV7-8 and TRBJ2-1; 7 bases match TRBD2. The CDR3 has 16 amino acids. Germline values: CDR1 SGHVS, CDR2 FQNEAQ. The V and J ends lost 5 bases and 5 bases, in that order; junction bases with no gene match: 12. The CDR3, as DNA: TGTGCCAGCAGCCTGCGCGGGGGAGCGACCCACAATGAGCAGTTCTTC. Its translation is CASSLRGGATHNEQFF.

J is TRBJ1-1 and V is TRBV18; the D gene is possibly TRBD1 (5 bases). Germline values: CDR1 KGHSH, CDR2 LQKENI. The V end was cut by 3 bases, the J end by 6 bases, with 14 bases between. CDR3 length equals 14 residues. CDR3: CASSPLLGVAEAFF. The DNA of the CDR3 is TGTGCCAGCTCACCGCTATTAGGGGTGGCTGAAGCTTTCTTT.

The gene calls are TRBV19 and TRBJ2-2, with TRBD1 matching 7 bases. The CDR3 covers 16 residues. The V gene's germline CDR1 is LNHDA and CDR2 SQIVND (reference sequence). Trimming at V came to 7 bases and at J to 2 bases, leaving 10 bases not matched to a gene. CDR3 bases: TGTGCCAGTAAAAGGTTGGGACAGACTAACACCGGGGAGCTGTTTTTT. This translates into CASKRLGQTNTGELFF.

This rearrangement joins TRBV7-9 to TRBJ2-7; TRBD1 is a possible D gene (6 bases). Deletions cut 0 bases from V and 2 bases from J, with 14 bases between. The length of the CDR3 is 16 residues. The germline gives CDR1 SEHNR, CDR2 FQNEAQ (reference sequence). The CDR3 region is CASSLAHRDGPYEQYF. The DNA for the CDR3 is TGTGCCAGCAGCTTAGCGCACAGGGACGGCCCCTACGAGCAGTACTTC.

This chain links TRBV6-6 with TRBJ1-2; D uncertain. Germline CDR1 reads MNHNY; CDR2 reads SVGAGI (reference sequence). V shed 1 base and J shed 0 bases, with 12 bases lying between them. The CDR3 runs 16 residues. CDR3 nucleotides: TGTGCCAGCAGTTACTTCGGTCAACGCCCTAACTATGGCTACACCTTC. It specifies CASSYFGQRPNYGYTF.

The genes are TRBV29-1 and TRBJ2-5, with D unclear. The CDR3 is made up of 12 amino acids. CDR1 is SQVTM, CDR2 ANQGSEA, per germline. V dropped 6 bases and J dropped 2 bases, with 10 bases sitting between them. The CDR3 protein is CSVSSIQETQYF. Here the CDR3 DNA reads TGCAGCGTCTCAAGTATACAAGAGACCCAGTACTTC.

The rearrangement joins TRBV18 to TRBJ2-1; perhaps D is TRBD1 or TRBD2 (6 bases each). The V end was cut by 5 bases, the J end by 3 bases, with 14 bases between. The V gene's germline CDR1 is KGHSH and CDR2 LQKENI. The CDR3 totals 15 residues. The CDR3 loop is CASSRGAGYYNEQFF. DNA for the CDR3: TGTGCCAGCTCAAGGGGGGCAGGGTACTACAATGAGCAGTTCTTC.

The CDR3 DNA is TGTGCCAGCAGCGTACAAGAAATGAACACTGAAGCTTTCTTT. The encoded protein is CASSVQEMNTEAFF. The rearrangement uses TRBV9 and TRBJ1-1, with unresolved D. This CDR3 contains 14 residues. Germline V lookup: CDR1 SGDLS, CDR2 YYNGEE. V was clipped by 1 base and J by 0 bases, with 7 bases between them.

This clone has only a few counts. V gene TRBV20-1 combines with J gene TRBJ1-1, with D uncertain. V was cut by 5 bases and J by 4 bases, with 8 bases left in between. The CDR3 is 11 residues long. CDR1 and CDR2 from the germline V gene are DFQATT and SNEGSKA (reference sequence). CDR3 in amino acids: CSASRPTEAFF. For the CDR3, the DNA is TGCAGTGCTTCCCGTCCCACTGAAGCTTTCTTT.

This clone occurred once. V is TRBV29-1 and J is TRBJ1-2; unclear D gene. CDR3 length: 12 amino acids. Germline V lookup: CDR1 SQVTM, CDR2 ANQGSEA. Trimming pared 0 bases from V and 3 bases from J, leaving 5 bases between. The DNA of the CDR3 is TGCAGCGTTGAAGACCAGGACTATGGCTACACCTTC. Its protein is CSVEDQDYGYTF.

V and J are TRBV19 and TRBJ1-2; 7 bases map to TRBD1. Germline V gene data show CDR1 as LNHDA and CDR2 as SQIVND (reference sequence). This CDR3 comprises 14 residues. The V and J ends lost 4 bases and 4 bases, in that order; junction bases with no gene match: 6. DNA for the CDR3: TGTGCCAGTAGTACCCGGGACAGACCCTATGGCTACACCTTC. Its translation is CASSTRDRPYGYTF.

This clone was seen more than once but under ten times. The same CDR3 also results from other DNA sequences found in this sample. The rearrangement links TRBV20-1 to TRBJ1-1; no reliable D call. CDR3 length equals 11 residues. V was clipped by 3 bases and J by 8 bases, with 10 bases between them. The V gene's germline CDR1 is DFQATT and CDR2 SNEGSKA (reference sequence). The DNA of the CDR3 is TGCAGTGCTAGGGGCCCGGGGGAAGCTTTCTTT. The encoded protein is CSARGPGEAFF.

The V and J genes are TRBV10-1 and TRBJ2-7; 9 bases match TRBD2. Unmatched junction bases numbered 9, after V lost 6 bases and J lost 3 bases. Per germline, CDR1 WNHNN and CDR2 SYGVQD (reference sequence). The length of the CDR3 is 15 residues. CDR3: CASRTRLAECYEQYF. DNA for the CDR3: TGCGCCAGCAGGACCCGACTAGCGGAGTGCTACGAGCAGTACTTC.

The CDR3 region is CASSLAGGGSNQPQHF. In nucleotides, the CDR3 is TGTGCCAGCAGCTTAGCGGGGGGCGGGAGCAATCAGCCCCAGCATTTT. The rearrangement joins TRBV7-2 to TRBJ1-5, with D perhaps TRBD1 (6 bases). Germline V CDR1 and CDR2: SGHTA, FQGNSA. CDR3 length: 16 amino acids. Deletions cut 0 bases from V and 1 base from J, with 10 bases between.

With respect to this clone: Distinct nucleotide sequences in the sample also encode this CDR3. The chain links TRBV28 to TRBJ1-2; D call uncertain. The germline V gene has CDR1 MDHEN and CDR2 SYDVKM. With 3 bases removed from V and 1 base from J, the gap between germline ends came to 6 bases. The CDR3 runs to 13 residues. The CDR3 sequence is CASSLRLNYGYTF. The CDR3, as DNA: TGTGCCAGCAGTTTGCGACTTAACTATGGCTACACCTTC.

The chain carries TRBV19 and TRBJ1-1; D unclear. Trimming shortened V by 3 bases and J by 11 bases, and 19 bases separated the two germline ends. This CDR3 is 14 amino acids long. Germline-derived CDR1 and CDR2 are LNHDA and SQIVND (reference sequence). The CDR3, as DNA: TGTGCCAGTAGTATCAGAGGAGGTACTGGCGGGGCTTTCTTT. Its translation is CASSIRGGTGGAFF.